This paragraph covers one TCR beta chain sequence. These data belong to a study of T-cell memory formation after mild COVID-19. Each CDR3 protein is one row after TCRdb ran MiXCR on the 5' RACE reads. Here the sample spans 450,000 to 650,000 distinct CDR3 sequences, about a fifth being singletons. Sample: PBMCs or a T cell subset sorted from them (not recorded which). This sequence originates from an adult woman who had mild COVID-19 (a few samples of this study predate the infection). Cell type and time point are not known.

In DNA form, the CDR3 reads TGTGCCACGCAGCGTGGCACTGAAGCTTTCTTT. Amino acid sequence: CATQRGTEAFF. The chain links TRBV27 to TRBJ1-1; D is unresolved. Germline lookup yields CDR1 MNHEY and CDR2 SMNVEV (reference sequence). This CDR3 is 11 amino acids long. Trimming took 10 bases from V and 4 from J, leaving 10 bases between them.